This T cell receptor beta chain was documented in a study of T cells in Graves' hyperthyroidism and ophthalmopathy. TCR beta CDR3 regions were amplified from RNA. With the HTBI primer set, the TCR CDR3 went through a first round of RT-PCR. One entry per CDR3 protein results from TCRdb running MiXCR on the multiplex PCR reads. The table includes more than 95,000 distinct CDR3 sequences, approximately 48% detected once. Between the trimmed V and J ends, which lost 0 bases and 4 bases, there was a span of 11 bases. The germline CDR1 and CDR2 sequences are SGDLS and YYNGEE. The CDR3 spans 15 residues. This TCR was sampled from a middle-aged man with Graves' hyperthyroidism. Sequenced sample: blood. The chain joins TRBV9 to TRBJ1-5; no definite D call. The CDR3 nucleotides are TGTGCCAGCAGCGTAGACCTAGGGCCGAATCAGCCCCAGCATTTT. It translates to CASSVDLGPNQPQHF.